The TCR beta chain described here comes from a study of T cells in Graves' hyperthyroidism and ophthalmopathy. About the research overall: The authors collected peripheral blood at initial diagnosis, before any treatment.

Graves' hyperthyroidism showing no ophthalmopathy progression within 18 months was considered stable. Pregnant or lactating patients were excluded, as were those with uncontrolled infection or other autoimmune disease. TCR beta CDR3 regions were amplified from RNA transcripts. The study used the HTBI primer set for a first-round RT-PCR of the TCR CDR3. TCRdb fed the multiplex PCR reads into MiXCR, producing one record per CDR3 protein. The sample contains approximately 870,000 distinct CDR3 sequences, over 35% of which appear only once. Germline CDR1 and CDR2: SGHVS and FQNEAQ. CDR3 length: 14 residues. The ends were cut back, 4 bases at V and 4 bases at J, with 13 bases in the middle. This clonotype was detected many times.

The sequence came from a man between 18 and 35 years old with Graves' hyperthyroidism. This chain links TRBV7-8 with TRBJ1-1; no firm D call. The sample consisted of blood. The CDR3, as DNA: TGTGCCAGCAGCTCAAACCGGGTGGGCACTGAAGCTTTCTTT. It specifies CASSSNRVGTEAFF. Together with reference TRBV7-8 and TRBJ1-1, the CDR3 gives the full variable domain: GAGVSQSPRYKVAKRGQDVALRCDPISGHVSLFWYQQALGQGPEFLTYFQNEAQLDKSGLPSDRFFAERPEGSVSTLKIQRTQQEDSAVYLCASSSNRVGTEAFFGQGTRLTVV.